Below, one TCR beta chain is given with its context. The repertoire was sequenced with immunoSEQ multiplex PCR; TCRdb's copy has only in-frame clones and lacks some. The repertoire holds 200,000 to 300,000 clones, with around nine tenths as singletons. This sample was taken from a study of blood T cell repertoires in COVID-19. Overall study: PBMCs, B-cell-depleted T cells, or T cells were the source of the cDNA or gDNA that made up the material.

Study members were between about 18 and 100 years old and lived in 20 to 30 US regions. In the 2 weeks before study entry, exposed participants met a COVID-19 case, which was PCR-confirmed or clinician-diagnosed. This sequence originates from a woman aged 35 to 49 who had been exposed to COVID-19. Sequencing used PBMCs or T cells enriched from blood (not recorded which).

The CDR3, as DNA: TGTGCCAGCAGTTTAAGGGCTTATATTAGCAGGGCCAGCACCGGGGAGCTGTTTTTT. It yields the protein CASSLRAYISRASTGELFF. The V gene is TRBV28, the J gene TRBJ2-2; TRBD1 might be the D (5 bases). This CDR3 has 19 amino acids. The V end was cut by 2 bases, the J end by 4 bases, with 23 bases between. Germline-derived CDR1 and CDR2 are MDHEN and SYDVKM.